These 13 T cell receptor beta chains were sequenced from one sample in a study of shared clonotypes between healthy human individuals. CD45RO-negative CD8 cells positively selected for CCR7 made up the naive population, which excluded terminally differentiated effector memory CD45RA+ cells. This table comes from immunoSEQ multiplex PCR, and its TCRdb copy is limited to in-frame clones, with some not included. This sample has roughly 550,000 clones, with roughly 95% found just once. The source material was naive CD8+ T cells sorted from blood. The receptors were sampled from a woman aged 25 to 39 in good health.

As to this clone: An end of the junction differs from the germline gene, which may be a read error. The chain joins TRBV7-6 to TRBJ2-5, with 10 bases fitting TRBD2. The end of the DNA fits TRBJ2-7 better, so the J call may be wrong. Germline V gene lookup returns CDR1 SGHVS and CDR2 FNYEAQ. This CDR3 comprises 16 residues. The CDR3 is CASSFLAGAGSSEQYF. DNA of the CDR3: TGTGCCAGCAGCTTCCTAGCGGGAGCTGGGTCCTCCGAGCAGTACTTC.

The chain has TRBV4-2 and TRBJ2-7; 8 nucleotides agree with TRBD2. The CDR3 consists of 17 residues. CDR1 is LGHNA and CDR2 is YNFKEQ in the germline V gene. V trimming: 0 bases; J trimming: 2 bases; junction bases outside the gene matches: 9. This CDR3 reads CASSQEDSSGSPYEQYF. CDR3 DNA sequence: TGTGCCAGCAGCCAAGAGGATTCCAGCGGGAGCCCCTACGAGCAGTACTTC.

This chain connects TRBV5-4 to TRBJ1-3; D unresolved. V was shortened by 0 bases and J by 8 bases, with 6 bases between the two germline ends. Germline values: CDR1 SGHNT, CDR2 YYREEE (reference sequence). The CDR3 has 12 amino acids. CDR3 sequence: CASSLGEDTIYF. CDR3 DNA sequence: TGTGCCAGCAGCTTGGGGGAGGACACCATATATTTT.

This clone was recorded only once. This chain uses TRBV27 with TRBJ2-7, with D perhaps matching TRBD2 (6 bases). The CDR3 length is 15 residues. Deletions cut 4 bases from V and 3 bases from J, with 16 bases between. Germline loops: CDR1 MNHEY, CDR2 SMNVEV (reference sequence). CDR3 sequence (DNA): TGTGCCAGCAGTTCACCAGGTGGGACTTTCTACGAGCAGTACTTC. This gives the protein CASSSPGGTFYEQYF.

The V call is TRBV19, the J call TRBJ2-7; a possible D gene is TRBD2 (6 bases). CDR1 and CDR2 (germline): LNHDA, SQIVND (reference sequence). This CDR3 is 16 amino acids long. Trimming took off 3 bases at V and 5 bases at J, with 20 bases between the two ends. The CDR3 DNA is TGTGCCAGTAGTATTGGAGCGGGTGTGGCTCGGGACGAGCAGTACTTC. This codes for CASSIGAGVARDEQYF.

This clone appeared a single time. The V and J genes are TRBV4-1 and TRBJ1-1; TRBD1 matches at 7 bases. The CDR3 runs 15 residues. Per germline, CDR1 MGHRA and CDR2 YSYEKL. With V trimmed by 4 bases and J by 1 base, 6 bases remained unmatched. CDR3 region: CASSLSGTANTEAFF. The DNA for the CDR3 is TGCGCCAGCAGCCTTTCTGGGACAGCGAACACTGAAGCTTTCTTT.

This chain connects TRBV7-2 to TRBJ2-7, with D uncertain. The V end was cut by 0 bases, the J end by 3 bases, with 3 bases between. Germline V CDR1 and CDR2: SGHTA, FQGNSA. The CDR3 length is 12 residues. For the CDR3, the DNA is TGTGCCAGCAGCTTAGCCAACTACGAGCAGTACTTC. This sequence encodes CASSLANYEQYF.

This clone was recorded once. This chain joins TRBV28 and TRBJ1-1; TRBD1 matches at 7 bases. The CDR3 runs to 17 residues. Germline CDR1 MDHEN, CDR2 SYDVKM. V was pared by 7 bases and J by 0 bases, with 14 bases of the junction left unmatched. The CDR3 spells CASTPGPGQILNTEAFF. Written as DNA, the CDR3 is TGTGCCAGCACCCCCGGGCCGGGACAGATCTTGAACACTGAAGCTTTCTTT.

This rearrangement joins TRBV19 to TRBJ1-1, with 10 positions matching TRBD1. V lost 4 bases and J lost 2; bases outside the gene matches: 4. The CDR3 contains 15 residues. Germline-derived CDR1 and CDR2 are LNHDA and SQIVND (reference sequence). CDR3 protein: CASSNDRGPNTEAFF. The CDR3 DNA reads as TGTGCCAGTAGTAACGACAGGGGGCCAAACACTGAAGCTTTCTTT.

A note on this clone: One end of the junction fails to match germline, which may point to a read error. The chain carries TRBV6-5 and TRBJ2-2; D gene ambiguous. Germline V lookup: CDR1 MNHEY, CDR2 SVGAGI. The CDR3 has 14 amino acids. CDR3 bases: TGTGCCAGCAGTTTGTCACAGAACGCCGGGGAGCTGTTTTTT. It yields the protein CASSLSQNAGELFF.

A few counts support this clone. The chain couples TRBV27 to TRBJ1-2, with 9 bases that match TRBD1. Trimming took 4 bases from V and 4 from J; bases not matched to a gene: 7. The CDR3 extends over 15 amino acids. CDR1 and CDR2 from the germline V gene are MNHEY and SMNVEV (reference sequence). The CDR3 reads CASSSHRGLVYGYTF. CDR3 DNA sequence: TGTGCCAGCAGTTCTCACAGGGGGCTTGTCTATGGCTACACCTTC.

The chain employs TRBV7-9 and TRBJ2-3; D remains unclear. The CDR3 has 13 residues. CDR1 is SEHNR and CDR2 is FQNEAQ in the germline V gene (reference sequence). Trimming shortened V by 4 bases and J by 9 bases, and 14 bases separated the two germline ends. The CDR3 sequence is CASSYLDAPTQYF. The CDR3 DNA reads TGTGCCAGCAGCTACCTGGACGCACCAACGCAGTATTTT.

The rearrangement uses TRBV25-1 and TRBJ2-1; D is tentatively TRBD1 or TRBD2 (6 bases each). The length of the CDR3 is 17 residues. V lost 6 bases to trimming and J lost 2 bases, with 20 bases between them. Germline V gene sequence: CDR1 MGHDK, CDR2 SYGVNS. DNA for the CDR3: TGTGCCAGCAGCGCGGGGTGGGGGGCGGAAGCCTACAATGAGCAGTTCTTC. Its protein is CASSAGWGAEAYNEQFF. The full variable domain, with the rest looked up from reference TRBV25-1 and TRBJ2-1, is EADIYQTPRYLVIGTGKKITLECSQTMGHDKMYWYQQDPGMELHLIHYSYGVNSTEKGDLSSESTVSRIRTEHFPLTLESARPSHTSQYLCASSAGWGAEAYNEQFFGPGTRLTVL.